The source of this TCR beta chain is a study of post-analysis software for immune sequencing data. Study details: Several disease courses (relapsing-remitting, secondary progressive and progressive-relapsing) of multiple sclerosis were included.

Overall study results and limits: Samples sharing a preparation batch grouped tightly together when assessed by F measure. There was significantly lower normalized Chao1 diversity in multiple sclerosis patients than in controls. Compared with controls, patients had more of five or six TRBV segments, including TRBV5-6, TRBV5-1 and TRBV20-1.

For this clonotype: Antigen: not known. Sequence at one end of the junction differs from germline and may be a read error.

Unique molecular identifiers featured in each of the TCR beta cDNA libraries. cDNA molecules numbering about half a million came from roughly 1.1 to 9.2 million T cells. TCRdb recomputed calls from the PCR reads with MiXCR, one row per CDR3 protein. The table shows under 200,000 distinct CDR3 sequences, with around 30% occurring only once. This CDR3 comprises 17 residues. From germline, CDR1 is SGHRS and CDR2 YFSETQ. The rearrangement joins TRBV5-1 to TRBJ2-1; D gene uncertain. The clonotype was recovered from a girl aged 2-17 years with multiple sclerosis. Sequencing was performed on blood. The CDR3 loop reads CTSSPPGAEFSYNEQFF. CDR3 DNA: TGCACCAGCAGCCCGCCTGGTGCCGAGTTCTCCTACAATGAGCAGTTCTTC.